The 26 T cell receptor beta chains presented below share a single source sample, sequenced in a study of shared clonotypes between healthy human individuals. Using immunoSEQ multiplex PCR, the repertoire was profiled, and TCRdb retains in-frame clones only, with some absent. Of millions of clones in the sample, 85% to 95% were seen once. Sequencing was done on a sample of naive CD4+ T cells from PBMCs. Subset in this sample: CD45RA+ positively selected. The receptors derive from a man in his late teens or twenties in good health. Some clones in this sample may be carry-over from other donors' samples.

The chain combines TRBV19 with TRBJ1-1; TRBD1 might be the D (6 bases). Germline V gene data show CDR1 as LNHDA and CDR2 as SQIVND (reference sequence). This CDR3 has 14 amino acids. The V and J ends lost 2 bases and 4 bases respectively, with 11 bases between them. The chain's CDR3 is CASSIWQGPTEAFF. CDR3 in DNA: TGTGCCAGTAGTATATGGCAGGGGCCCACTGAAGCTTTCTTT.

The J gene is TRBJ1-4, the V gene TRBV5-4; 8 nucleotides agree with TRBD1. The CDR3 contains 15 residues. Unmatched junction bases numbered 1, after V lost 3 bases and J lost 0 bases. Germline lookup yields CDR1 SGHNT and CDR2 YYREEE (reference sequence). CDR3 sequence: CASSWTGSTNEKLFF. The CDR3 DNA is TGTGCCAGCAGCTGGACAGGGTCAACTAATGAAAAACTGTTTTTT.

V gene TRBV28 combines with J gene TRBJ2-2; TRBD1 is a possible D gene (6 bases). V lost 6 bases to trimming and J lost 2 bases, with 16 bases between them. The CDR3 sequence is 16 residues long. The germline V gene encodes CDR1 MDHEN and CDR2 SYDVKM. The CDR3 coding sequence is TGTGCCAGCAGCGGCAGGGGCAGGGTTAACACCGGGGAGCTGTTTTTT. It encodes CASSGRGRVNTGELFF.

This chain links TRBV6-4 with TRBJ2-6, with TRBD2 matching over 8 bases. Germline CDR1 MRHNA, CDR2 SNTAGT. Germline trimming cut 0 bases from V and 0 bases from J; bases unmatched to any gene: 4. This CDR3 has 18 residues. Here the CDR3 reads CASSDSPGGTSGANVLTF. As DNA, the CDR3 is TGTGCCAGCAGTGACTCCCCGGGAGGGACCTCTGGGGCCAACGTCCTGACTTTC.

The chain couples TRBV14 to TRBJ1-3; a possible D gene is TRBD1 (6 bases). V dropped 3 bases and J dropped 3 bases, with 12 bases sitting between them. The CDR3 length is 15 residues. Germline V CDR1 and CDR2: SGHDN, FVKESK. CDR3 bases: TGTGCCAGCAGCCAGGCAGGGGCGCTTGGAAACACCATATATTTT. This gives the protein CASSQAGALGNTIYF.

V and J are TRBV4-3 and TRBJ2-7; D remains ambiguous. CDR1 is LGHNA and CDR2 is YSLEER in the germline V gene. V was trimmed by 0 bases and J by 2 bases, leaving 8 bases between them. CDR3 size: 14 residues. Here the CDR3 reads CASSQDFRTYEQYF. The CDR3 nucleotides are TGCGCCAGCAGCCAAGACTTTAGAACCTACGAGCAGTACTTC.

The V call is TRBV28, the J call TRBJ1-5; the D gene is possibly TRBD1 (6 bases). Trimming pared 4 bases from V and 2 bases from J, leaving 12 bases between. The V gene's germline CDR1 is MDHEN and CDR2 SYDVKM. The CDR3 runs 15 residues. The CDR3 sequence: CASSYGGAGNQPQHF. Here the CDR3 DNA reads TGTGCCAGCAGTTATGGGGGGGCTGGCAATCAGCCCCAGCATTTT.

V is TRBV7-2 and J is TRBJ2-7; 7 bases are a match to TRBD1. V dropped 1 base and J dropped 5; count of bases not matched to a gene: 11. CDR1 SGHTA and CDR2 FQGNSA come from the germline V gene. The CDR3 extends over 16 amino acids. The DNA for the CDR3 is TGTGCCAGCAGCTTAGGTTTAGGGAACAGGGGTAACGAGCAGTACTTC. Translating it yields CASSLGLGNRGNEQYF.

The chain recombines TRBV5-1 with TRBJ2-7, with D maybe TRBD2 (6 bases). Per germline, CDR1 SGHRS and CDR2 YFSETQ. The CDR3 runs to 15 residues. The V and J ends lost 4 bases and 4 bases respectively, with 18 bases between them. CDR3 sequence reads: CASSIGSSGVYEQYF. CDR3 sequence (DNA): TGCGCCAGCAGCATAGGCTCCTCGGGGGTGTACGAGCAGTACTTC.

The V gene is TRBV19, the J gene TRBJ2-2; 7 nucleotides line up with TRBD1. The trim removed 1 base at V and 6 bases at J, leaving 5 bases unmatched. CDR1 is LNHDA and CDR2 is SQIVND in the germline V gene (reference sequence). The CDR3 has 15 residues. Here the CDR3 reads CASSIATGYAGELFF. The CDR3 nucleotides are TGTGCCAGTAGTATAGCGACAGGGTATGCCGGGGAGCTGTTTTTT.

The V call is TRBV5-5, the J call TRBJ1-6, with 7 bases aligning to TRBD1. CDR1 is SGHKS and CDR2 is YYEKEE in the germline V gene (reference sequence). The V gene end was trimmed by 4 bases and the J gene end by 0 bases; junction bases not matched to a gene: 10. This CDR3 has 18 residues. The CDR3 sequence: CASSARNRGSSYNSPLHF. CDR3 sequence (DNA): TGTGCCAGCAGCGCCCGGAACAGGGGTAGCTCCTATAATTCACCCCTCCACTTT.

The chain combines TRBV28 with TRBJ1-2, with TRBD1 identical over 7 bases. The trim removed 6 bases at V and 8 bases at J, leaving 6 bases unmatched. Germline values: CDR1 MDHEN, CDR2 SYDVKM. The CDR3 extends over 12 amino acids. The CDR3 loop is CASSEGAGGYTF. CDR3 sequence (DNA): TGTGCCAGCAGCGAGGGGGCAGGGGGCTACACCTTC.

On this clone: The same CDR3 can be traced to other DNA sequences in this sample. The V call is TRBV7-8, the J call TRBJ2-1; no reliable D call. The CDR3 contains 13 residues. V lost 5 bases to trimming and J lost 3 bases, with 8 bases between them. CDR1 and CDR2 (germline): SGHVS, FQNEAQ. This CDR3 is CASSPGVYNEQFF. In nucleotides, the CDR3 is TGTGCCAGCAGCCCCGGCGTCTACAATGAGCAGTTCTTC. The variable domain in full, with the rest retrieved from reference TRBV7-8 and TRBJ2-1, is GAGVSQSPRYKVAKRGQDVALRCDPISGHVSLFWYQQALGQGPEFLTYFQNEAQLDKSGLPSDRFFAERPEGSVSTLKIQRTQQEDSAVYLCASSPGVYNEQFFGPGTRLTVL.

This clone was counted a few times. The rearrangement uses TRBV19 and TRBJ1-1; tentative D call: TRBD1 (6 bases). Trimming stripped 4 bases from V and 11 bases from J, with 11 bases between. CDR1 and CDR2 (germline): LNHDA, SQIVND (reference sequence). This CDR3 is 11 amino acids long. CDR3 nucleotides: TGTGCCAGTAGTAACAGGGAAGTTGCTTTCTTT. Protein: CASSNREVAFF.

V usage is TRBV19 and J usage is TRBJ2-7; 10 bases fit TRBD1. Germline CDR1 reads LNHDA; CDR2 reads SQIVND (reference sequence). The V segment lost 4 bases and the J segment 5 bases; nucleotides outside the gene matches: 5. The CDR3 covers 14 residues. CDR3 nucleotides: TGTGCCAGTAGTACGGACAGGGGGATCAACGAGCAGTACTTC. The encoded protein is CASSTDRGINEQYF. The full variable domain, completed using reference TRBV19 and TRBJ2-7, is DGGITQSPKYLFRKEGQNVTLSCEQNLNHDAMYWYRQDPGQGLRLIYYSQIVNDFQKGDIAEGYSVSREKKESFPLTVTSAQKNPTAFYLCASSTDRGINEQYFGPGTRLTVT.

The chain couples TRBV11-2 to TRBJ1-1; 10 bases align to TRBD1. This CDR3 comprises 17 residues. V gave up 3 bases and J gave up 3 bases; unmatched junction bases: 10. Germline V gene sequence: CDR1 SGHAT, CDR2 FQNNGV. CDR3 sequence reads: CASSFDRGLNGDTEAFF. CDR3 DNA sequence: TGTGCCAGCAGCTTCGACAGGGGGCTAAACGGAGACACTGAAGCTTTCTTT.

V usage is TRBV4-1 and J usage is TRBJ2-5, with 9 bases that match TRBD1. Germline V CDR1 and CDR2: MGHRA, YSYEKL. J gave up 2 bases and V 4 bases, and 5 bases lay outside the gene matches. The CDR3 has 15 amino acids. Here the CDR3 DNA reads TGCGCCAGCAGCCTACAGACAGGGGGTCAAGAGACCCAGTACTTC. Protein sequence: CASSLQTGGQETQYF.

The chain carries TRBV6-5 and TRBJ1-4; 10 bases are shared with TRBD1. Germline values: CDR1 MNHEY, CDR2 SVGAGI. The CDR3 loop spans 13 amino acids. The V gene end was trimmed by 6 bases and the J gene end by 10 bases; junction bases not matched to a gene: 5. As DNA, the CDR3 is TGTGCCAGCAGCCAGAGGGACAGGGGAAAACTGTTTTTT. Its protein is CASSQRDRGKLFF.

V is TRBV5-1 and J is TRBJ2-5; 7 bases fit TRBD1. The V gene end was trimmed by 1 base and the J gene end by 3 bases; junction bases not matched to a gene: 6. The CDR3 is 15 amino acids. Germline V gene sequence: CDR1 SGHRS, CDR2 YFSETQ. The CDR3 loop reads CASSLSGTEEETQYF. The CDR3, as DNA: TGCGCCAGCAGCTTGTCTGGGACAGAGGAAGAGACCCAGTACTTC.

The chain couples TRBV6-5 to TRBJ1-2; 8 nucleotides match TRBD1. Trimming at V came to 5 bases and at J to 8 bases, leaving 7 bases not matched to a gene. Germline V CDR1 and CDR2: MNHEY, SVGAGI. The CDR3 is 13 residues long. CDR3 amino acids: CASSGQGWKGYTF. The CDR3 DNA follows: TGTGCCAGCAGTGGACAGGGCTGGAAGGGCTACACCTTC.

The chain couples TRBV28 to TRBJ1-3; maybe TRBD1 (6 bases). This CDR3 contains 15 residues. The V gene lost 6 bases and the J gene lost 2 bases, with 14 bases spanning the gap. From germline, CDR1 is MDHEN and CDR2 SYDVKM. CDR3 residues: CASRTSDRTGNTIYF. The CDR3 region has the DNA TGTGCCAGCAGAACTTCGGACAGAACTGGAAACACCATATATTTT.

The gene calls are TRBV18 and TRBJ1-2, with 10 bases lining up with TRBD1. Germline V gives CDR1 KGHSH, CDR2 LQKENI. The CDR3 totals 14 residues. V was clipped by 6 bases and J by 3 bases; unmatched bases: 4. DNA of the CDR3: TGTGCCAGCTCCCGGACAGGGGGGGACTATGGCTACACCTTC. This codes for CASSRTGGDYGYTF.

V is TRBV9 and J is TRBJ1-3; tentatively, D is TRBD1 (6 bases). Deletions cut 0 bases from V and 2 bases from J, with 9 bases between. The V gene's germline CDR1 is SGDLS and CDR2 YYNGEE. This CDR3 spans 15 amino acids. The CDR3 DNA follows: TGTGCCAGCAGCGTAGATGGGGGCCCTGGAAACACCATATATTTT. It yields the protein CASSVDGGPGNTIYF.

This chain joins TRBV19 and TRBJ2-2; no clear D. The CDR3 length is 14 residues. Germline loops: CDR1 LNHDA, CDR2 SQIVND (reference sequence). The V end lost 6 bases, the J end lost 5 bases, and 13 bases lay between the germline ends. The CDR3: CASRTPLSTGELFF. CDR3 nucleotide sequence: TGTGCCAGTAGGACCCCCCTGAGTACCGGGGAGCTGTTTTTT.

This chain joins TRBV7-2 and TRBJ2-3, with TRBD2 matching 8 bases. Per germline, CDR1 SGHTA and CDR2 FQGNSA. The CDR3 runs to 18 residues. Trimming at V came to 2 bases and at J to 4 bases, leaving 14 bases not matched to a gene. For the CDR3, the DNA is TGTGCCAGCAGCTTATTGGGGACTAGAGTAGCAGGTTCAGATACGCAGTATTTT. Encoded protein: CASSLLGTRVAGSDTQYF.

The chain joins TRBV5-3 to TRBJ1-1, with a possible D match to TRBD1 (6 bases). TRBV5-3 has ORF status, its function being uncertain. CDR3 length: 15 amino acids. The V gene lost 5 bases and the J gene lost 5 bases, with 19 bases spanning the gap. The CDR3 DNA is TGTGCCAGAAGTCTTACAGGGTGCTGGAGGACTGAAGCTTTCTTT. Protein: CARSLTGCWRTEAFF.